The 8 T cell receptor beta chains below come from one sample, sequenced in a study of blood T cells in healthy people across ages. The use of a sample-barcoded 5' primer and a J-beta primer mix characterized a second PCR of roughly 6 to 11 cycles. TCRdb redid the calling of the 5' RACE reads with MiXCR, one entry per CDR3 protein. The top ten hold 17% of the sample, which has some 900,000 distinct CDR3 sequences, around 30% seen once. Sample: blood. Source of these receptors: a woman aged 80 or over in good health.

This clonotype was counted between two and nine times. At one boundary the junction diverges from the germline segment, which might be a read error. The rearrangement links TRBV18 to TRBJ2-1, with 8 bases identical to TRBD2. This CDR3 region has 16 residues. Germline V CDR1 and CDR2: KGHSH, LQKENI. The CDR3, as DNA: TGTGCCGGCTCACCAGCGGCACAGGGACTAGGGAATGAGCAGTTCTTC. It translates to CAGSPAAQGLGNEQFF.

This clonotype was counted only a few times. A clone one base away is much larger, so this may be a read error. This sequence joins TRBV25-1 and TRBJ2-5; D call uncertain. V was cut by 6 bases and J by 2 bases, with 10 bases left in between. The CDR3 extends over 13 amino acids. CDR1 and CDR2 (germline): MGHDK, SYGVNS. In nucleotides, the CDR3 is TGTGCCAGCAGGGAAGAAGGGCAAGAGACCCAGTACTTC. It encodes CASREEGQETQYF.

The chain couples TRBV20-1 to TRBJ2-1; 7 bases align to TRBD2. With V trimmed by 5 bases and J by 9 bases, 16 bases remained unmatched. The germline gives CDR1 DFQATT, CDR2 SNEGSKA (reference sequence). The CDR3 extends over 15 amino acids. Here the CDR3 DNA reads TGCAGTGCTCCCGCGGGCGGGGGAAAACGCGGTGAGCAGTTCTTC. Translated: CSAPAGGGKRGEQFF.

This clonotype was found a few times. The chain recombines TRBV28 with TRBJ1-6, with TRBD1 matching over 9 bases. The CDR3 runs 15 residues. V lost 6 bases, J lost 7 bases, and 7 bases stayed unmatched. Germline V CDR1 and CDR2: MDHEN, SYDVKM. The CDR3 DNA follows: TGTGCCAGCAGCCACCGGGACAGGGCCAATTCACCCCTCCACTTT. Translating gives CASSHRDRANSPLHF.

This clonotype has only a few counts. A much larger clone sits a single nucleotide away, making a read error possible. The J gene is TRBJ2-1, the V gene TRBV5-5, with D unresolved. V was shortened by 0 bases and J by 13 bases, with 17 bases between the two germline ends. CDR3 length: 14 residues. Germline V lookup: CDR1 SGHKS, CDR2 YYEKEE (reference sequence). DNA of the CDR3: TGTGCCAGCAGCTTGGCCGGATCAAGAGAGACCCAGTTCTTC. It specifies CASSLAGSRETQFF.

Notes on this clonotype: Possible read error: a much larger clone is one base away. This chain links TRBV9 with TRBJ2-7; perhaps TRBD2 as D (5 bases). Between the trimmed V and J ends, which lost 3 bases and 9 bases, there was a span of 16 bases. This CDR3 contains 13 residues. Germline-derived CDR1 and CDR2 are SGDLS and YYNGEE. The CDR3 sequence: CASSAVPGGGQYF. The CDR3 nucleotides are TGTGCCAGCAGCGCAGTCCCGGGTGGAGGGCAGTACTTC.

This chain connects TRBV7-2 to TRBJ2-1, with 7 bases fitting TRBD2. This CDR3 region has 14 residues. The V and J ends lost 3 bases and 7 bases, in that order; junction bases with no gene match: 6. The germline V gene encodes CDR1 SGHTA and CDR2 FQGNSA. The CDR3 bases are TGTGCCAGCAGCTTGTGGGCCGGGGGGAATGAGCAGTTCTTC. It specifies CASSLWAGGNEQFF.

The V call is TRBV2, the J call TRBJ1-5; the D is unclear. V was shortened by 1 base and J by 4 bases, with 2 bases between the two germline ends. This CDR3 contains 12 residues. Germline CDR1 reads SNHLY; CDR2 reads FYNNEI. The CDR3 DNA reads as TGTGCCAGCAGTGAAGTGAATCAGCCCCAGCATTTT. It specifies CASSEVNQPQHF. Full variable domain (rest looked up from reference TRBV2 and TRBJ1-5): EPEVTQTPSHQVTQMGQEVILRCVPISNHLYFYWYRQILGQKVEFLVSFYNNEISEKSEIFDDQFSVERPDGSNFTLKIRSTKLEDSAMYFCASSEVNQPQHFGDGTRLSIL.